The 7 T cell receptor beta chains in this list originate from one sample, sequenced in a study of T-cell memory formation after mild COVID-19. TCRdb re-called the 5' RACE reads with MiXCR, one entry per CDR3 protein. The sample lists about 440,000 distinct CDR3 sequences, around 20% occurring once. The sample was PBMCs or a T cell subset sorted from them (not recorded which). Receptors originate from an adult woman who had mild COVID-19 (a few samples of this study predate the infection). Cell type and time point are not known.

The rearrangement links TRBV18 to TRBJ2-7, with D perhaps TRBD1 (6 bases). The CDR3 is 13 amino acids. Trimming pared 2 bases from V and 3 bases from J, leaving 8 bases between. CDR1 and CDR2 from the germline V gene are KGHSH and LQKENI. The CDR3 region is CASSPAQGYEQYF. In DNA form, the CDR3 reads TGTGCCAGCTCACCAGCACAGGGCTACGAGCAGTACTTC. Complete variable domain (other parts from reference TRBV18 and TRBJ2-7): NAGVMQNPRHLVRRRGQEARLRCSPMKGHSHVYWYRQLPEEGLKFMVYLQKENIIDESGMPKERFSAEFPKEGPSILRIQQVVRGDSAAYFCASSPAQGYEQYFGPGTRLTVT.

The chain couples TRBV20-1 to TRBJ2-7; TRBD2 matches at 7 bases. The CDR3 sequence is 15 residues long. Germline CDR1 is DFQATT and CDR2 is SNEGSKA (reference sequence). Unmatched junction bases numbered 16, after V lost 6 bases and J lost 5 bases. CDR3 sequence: CSALRVGGGGNEQYF. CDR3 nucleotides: TGCAGTGCCTTGAGGGTTGGTGGCGGGGGAAACGAGCAGTACTTC.

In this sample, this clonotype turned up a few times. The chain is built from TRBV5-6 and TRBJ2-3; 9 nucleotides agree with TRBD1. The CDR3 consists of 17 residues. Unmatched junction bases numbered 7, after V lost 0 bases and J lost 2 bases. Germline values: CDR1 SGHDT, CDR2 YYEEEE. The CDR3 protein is CASSLEVGQGITDTQYF. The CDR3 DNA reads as TGTGCCAGCAGCTTGGAGGTTGGACAGGGGATCACAGATACGCAGTATTTT.

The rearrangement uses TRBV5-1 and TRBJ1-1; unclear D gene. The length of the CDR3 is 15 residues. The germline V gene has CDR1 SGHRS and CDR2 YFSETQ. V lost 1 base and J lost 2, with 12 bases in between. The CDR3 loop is CASSLLAGINTEAFF. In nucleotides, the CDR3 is TGCGCCAGCAGCTTGTTAGCGGGAATCAACACTGAAGCTTTCTTT.

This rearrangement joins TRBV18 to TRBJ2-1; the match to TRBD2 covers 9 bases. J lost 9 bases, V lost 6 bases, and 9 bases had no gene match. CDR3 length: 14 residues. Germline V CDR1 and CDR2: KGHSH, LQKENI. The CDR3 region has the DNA TGTGCCAGCTCCCCGACTAGCGGAGGCAGTGAGCAGTTCTTC. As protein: CASSPTSGGSEQFF. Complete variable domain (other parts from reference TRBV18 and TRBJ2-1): NAGVMQNPRHLVRRRGQEARLRCSPMKGHSHVYWYRQLPEEGLKFMVYLQKENIIDESGMPKERFSAEFPKEGPSILRIQQVVRGDSAAYFCASSPTSGGSEQFFGPGTRLTVL.

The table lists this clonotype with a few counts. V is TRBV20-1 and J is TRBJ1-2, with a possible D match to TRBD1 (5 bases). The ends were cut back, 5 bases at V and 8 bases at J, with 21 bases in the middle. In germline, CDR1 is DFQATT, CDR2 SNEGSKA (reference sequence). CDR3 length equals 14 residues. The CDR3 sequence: CSAPVRGAKGGYTF. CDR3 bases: TGCAGTGCTCCCGTTAGAGGGGCGAAAGGGGGCTACACCTTC.

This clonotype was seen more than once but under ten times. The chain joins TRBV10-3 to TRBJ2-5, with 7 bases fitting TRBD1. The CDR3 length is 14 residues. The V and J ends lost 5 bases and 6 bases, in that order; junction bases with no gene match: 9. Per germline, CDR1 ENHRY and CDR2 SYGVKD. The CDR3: CAISQPGQTKTQYF. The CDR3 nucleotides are TGTGCCATCAGTCAGCCGGGACAGACGAAGACCCAGTACTTC.